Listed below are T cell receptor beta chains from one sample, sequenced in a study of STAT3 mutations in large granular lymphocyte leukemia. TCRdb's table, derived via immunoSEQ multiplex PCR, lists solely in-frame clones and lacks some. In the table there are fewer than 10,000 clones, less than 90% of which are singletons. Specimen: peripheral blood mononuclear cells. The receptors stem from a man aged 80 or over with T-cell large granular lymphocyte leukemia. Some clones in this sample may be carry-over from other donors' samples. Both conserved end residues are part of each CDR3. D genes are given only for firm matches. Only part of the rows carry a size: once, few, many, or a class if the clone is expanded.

DNA: TGTGCCAGCAGTCGGCCGGGACAGGGGATAACCGGGGAGCTGTTTTTT; CDR3: CASSRPGQGITGELFF; J: TRBJ2-2; size: NA; V: TRBV2; D: TRBD1
DNA: TGTGCCAGCAGTCCCTCGGGCGGGGGTTCCTACGAGCAGTACTTC; CDR3: CASSPSGGGSYEQYF; J: TRBJ2-7; size: NA; V: TRBV6-5; D: TRBD2
DNA: TGTGCCAGCACCGGAACCCCAGGGACATATCCTAGCACAGATACGCAGTATTTT; CDR3: CASTGTPGTYPSTDTQYF; J: TRBJ2-3; size: NA; V: TRBV5-4; D: NA
DNA: TGTGCCAGCTCTAAGGACAGAACGAACACTGAAGCTTTCTTT; CDR3: CASSKDRTNTEAFF; J: TRBJ1-1; size: once; V: TRBV18; D: NA
DNA: TGTGCCAGCAGTCCCCCGAGACAGGGGACTAATGAGCAGTTCTTC; CDR3: CASSPPRQGTNEQFF; J: TRBJ2-1; size: NA; V: TRBV25-1; D: TRBD1
DNA: TGTGCCAGCAGCTTCTTGAGCAATGAGCAGTTCTTC; CDR3: CASSFLSNEQFF; J: TRBJ2-1; size: NA; V: TRBV5-6; D: NA
DNA: TGTGCCAGCAGTACCCGAAGTGAGCAGTACTTC; CDR3: CASSTRSEQYF; J: TRBJ2-7; size: NA; V: TRBV6-1; D: NA
DNA: TGTGCCAGCAGCCAAGATATCTCGCGGGGGGCTTACAATGAGCAGTTCTTC; CDR3: CASSQDISRGAYNEQFF; J: TRBJ2-1; size: NA; V: TRBV4-2; D: TRBD2
DNA: TGTGCCAGCAGCTTAGCCTCAAGGTGGGACGCTAATAGTGAAAAACTGTTTTTT; CDR3: CASSLASRWDANSEKLFF; J: TRBJ1-4; size: few; V: TRBV7-9; D: NA
DNA: TGCGCCAGCAGCCCTTGGACGGGCGACGATAATGAAAAACTGTTTTTT; CDR3: CASSPWTGDDNEKLFF; J: TRBJ1-4; size: NA; V: TRBV5-1; D: NA
DNA: TGTGCCTGGAGTGCAGGATGGGGTAGCCCTAGCACAGATACGCAGTATTTT; CDR3: CAWSAGWGSPSTDTQYF; J: TRBJ2-3; size: NA; V: TRBV30; D: NA
DNA: TGTGCCTGGGAAGCTCGGAGACCCTCGAACACCGGGGAGCTGTTTTTT; CDR3: CAWEARRPSNTGELFF; J: TRBJ2-2; size: NA; V: TRBV30; D: NA
DNA: TGTGCCACCAGCCGCCCTGGCGCAGATACGCAGTATTTT; CDR3: CATSRPGADTQYF; J: TRBJ2-3; size: NA; V: TRBV15; D: NA
DNA: TGTGCCTGGAGGCGCGGGAGGGGTTCCGCCGAGCAGTACTTC; CDR3: CAWRRGRGSAEQYF; J: TRBJ2-7; size: NA; V: TRBV30; D: TRBD2
DNA: TGCGCCAGCAGCCAAGACAGGACATATGGCTACACCTTC; CDR3: CASSQDRTYGYTF; J: TRBJ1-2; size: NA; V: TRBV4-3; D: NA
DNA: TGTGCCAGCAGCGTAGCGGACAGGGGGTTAACCTACGAGCAGTACTTC; CDR3: CASSVADRGLTYEQYF; J: TRBJ2-7; size: NA; V: TRBV9; D: TRBD1
DNA: TGTGCCAGCAGCCATAACCGGGACAGGGCTGATCAGGGATACGGGCCCCAGCATTTT; CDR3: CASSHNRDRADQGYGPQHF; J: TRBJ1-5; size: NA; V: TRBV7-9; D: TRBD1
DNA: TGTGCCAGCAGCTTGTCGTTCTGGACCACTGAAGCTTTCTTT; CDR3: CASSLSFWTTEAFF; J: TRBJ1-1; size: few; V: TRBV5-5; D: NA
DNA: TGTGCCAGCAGCTTGTCACAGGCCAACACTGAAGCTTTCTTT; CDR3: CASSLSQANTEAFF; J: TRBJ1-1; size: NA; V: TRBV5-5; D: NA
DNA: TGTGCCAGCAGCTTGGGGGGCCAGAGCAATTCACCCCTCCACTTT; CDR3: CASSLGGQSNSPLHF; J: TRBJ1-6; size: NA; V: TRBV5-6; D: NA
DNA: TGTGCCATCAGTGAAGGTCGGGACCAGCCCCAGCATTTT; CDR3: CAISEGRDQPQHF; J: TRBJ1-5; size: NA; V: TRBV10-3; D: NA
DNA: TGCGCCAGCAGCTCCCTGACAGGGCGTAGCACTGAAGCTTTCTTT; CDR3: CASSSLTGRSTEAFF; J: TRBJ1-1; size: few; V: TRBV5-1; D: TRBD1
DNA: TGTGCCAGCAGCGTAGGTTCTCAGGCCCCTGGGGGCTACACCTTC; CDR3: CASSVGSQAPGGYTF; J: TRBJ1-2; size: NA; V: TRBV9; D: NA
DNA: TGTGCCAGCTCACCACCTGGAGTTCAGGGTCAGCCCCAGCATTTT; CDR3: CASSPPGVQGQPQHF; J: TRBJ1-5; size: NA; V: TRBV18; D: NA
DNA: TGCGCCAGCAGCCATCCCGGGACGGTGTTCACAGATACGCAGTATTTT; CDR3: CASSHPGTVFTDTQYF; J: TRBJ2-3; size: NA; V: TRBV4-1; D: NA
DNA: TGTGCCACCAGCAGAGATAGAGGGGGTCTATCACCCCTCCACTTT; CDR3: CATSRDRGGLSPLHF; J: TRBJ1-6; size: NA; V: TRBV15; D: NA